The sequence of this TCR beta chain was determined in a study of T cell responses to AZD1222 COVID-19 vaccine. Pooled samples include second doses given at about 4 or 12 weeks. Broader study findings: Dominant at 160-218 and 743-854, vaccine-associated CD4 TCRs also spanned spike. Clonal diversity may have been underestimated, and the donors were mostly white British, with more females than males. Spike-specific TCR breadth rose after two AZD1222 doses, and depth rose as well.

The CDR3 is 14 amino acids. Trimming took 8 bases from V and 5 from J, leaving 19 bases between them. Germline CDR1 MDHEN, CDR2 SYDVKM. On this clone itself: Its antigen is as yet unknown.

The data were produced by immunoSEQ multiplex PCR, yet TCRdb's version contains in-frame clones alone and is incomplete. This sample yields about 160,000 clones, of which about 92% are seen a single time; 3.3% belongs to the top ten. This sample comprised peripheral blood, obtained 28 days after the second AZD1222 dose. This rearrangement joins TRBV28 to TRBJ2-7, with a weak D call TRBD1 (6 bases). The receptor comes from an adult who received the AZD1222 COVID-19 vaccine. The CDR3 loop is CASAPSGQVNEQYF. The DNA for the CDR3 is TGTGCCAGCGCCCCCTCGGGACAAGTCAACGAGCAGTACTTC.